The entry that follows covers one T cell receptor beta chain sequence. Its recognized antigen is unknown. There are no base qualities to consult, and no much larger clone falls within one base. Collaborating institutions collected whole blood in K2EDTA tubes following their own protocols. For TCRbeta analysis, collaborators shipped samples as frozen whole blood, isolated PBMCs, or DNA extracted from either of those sample types. The sample belongs to a study of blood T cell repertoires in COVID-19 (dated by TCRdb to 2019 to 2021). With respect to the entire study: Samples from collaborators originated in the United States, Italy and Spain and spanned both the acute and convalescent phases of COVID-19. Where available, HLA class I and class II types were taken from metadata supplied by the sample provider and were not determined by assay-based typing. A freely available public database, intended as a resource for researchers studying the immune response to SARS-CoV-2, is where the repertoires were released. The prospective study material was composed of cDNA or gDNA derived from T cells, B-cell-depleted T cells, or PBMCs. The dataset comprised deeply sampled blood TCRbeta repertoires from subjects exposed to, actively infected with, or recovered from COVID-19. Samples were obtained from the ongoing ImmuneRACE study (first 160 participants) and from over 1,000 subjects provided by 6 global collaborators. The sample metadata nearly always contained a de-identified subject ID, COVID-19 status, age in years and sex. What the authors observed across the whole study: Clinical and demographic metadata were provided uncurated, with the amount varying by source and participant.

TCRbeta CDR3 regions were amplified from genomic DNA by means of the immunoSEQ Assay, a bias-controlled multiplex PCR. Per the authors' processing: The number of nucleated cells in each sample was estimated by amplification of reference gene primers within the assay. Sequence reads were collapsed and filtered to measure the absolute abundance of every unique TCRbeta CDR3 rearrangement. For each sample, productive Simpson clonality was calculated as the square root of Simpson's diversity index over productive rearrangements. This is the immuneACCESS table as TCRdb keeps it, with only in-frame sequences that have V and J called. A part of the clones is gone; compared with another copy, unresolved V genes explain less than half, and the rest is unexplained. That table is the source of V, J and clone size, and D and trimming were worked out from the DNA. Counted in this sample were roughly 73,000 clones; 88% of them appeared once. The ten largest account for roughly 1.5% of the sample.

Trimming removed 5 bases from V and 4 bases from J; the gene matches leave 6 bases unexplained. The CDR3 has 14 amino acids, counting the end cysteine and phenylalanine. Left in the record is the CDR3 DNA by itself, 42 bases read in frame from the first base. In the germline V gene (reference sequence), CDR1 corresponds to WNHNN and CDR2 to SYGVQD. What was sequenced was peripheral blood. The chain uses TRBV10-1 and TRBJ2-3, and 7 bases in between align with TRBD2. The source is a human donor in a cohort sampled during active COVID-19. The CDR3 reads as follows: CASSLRETPDTQYF. The DNA reads as follows: TGCGCCAGCAGTTTGCGGGAGACCCCAGATACGCAGTATTTT.